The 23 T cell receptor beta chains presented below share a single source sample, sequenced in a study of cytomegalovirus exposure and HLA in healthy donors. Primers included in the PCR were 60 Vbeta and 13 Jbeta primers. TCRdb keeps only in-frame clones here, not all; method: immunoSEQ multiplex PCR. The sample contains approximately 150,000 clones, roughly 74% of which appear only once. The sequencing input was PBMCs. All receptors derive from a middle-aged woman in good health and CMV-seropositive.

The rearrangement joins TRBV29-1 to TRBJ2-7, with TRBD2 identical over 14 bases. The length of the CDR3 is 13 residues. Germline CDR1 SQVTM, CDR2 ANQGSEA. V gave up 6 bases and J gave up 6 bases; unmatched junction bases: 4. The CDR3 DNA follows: TGCAGCGTCCAGACTAGCGGGAGGGGCGAGCAGTACTTC. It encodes CSVQTSGRGEQYF.

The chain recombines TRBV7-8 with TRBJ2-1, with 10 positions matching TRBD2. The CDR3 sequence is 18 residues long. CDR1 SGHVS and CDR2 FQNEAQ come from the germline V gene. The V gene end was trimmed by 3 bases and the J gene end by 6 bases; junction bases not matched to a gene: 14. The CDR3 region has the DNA TGTGCCAGCAGCTTTTCGCGCGCTAGCGGGAGAAAACCCAATGAGCAGTTCTTC. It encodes CASSFSRASGRKPNEQFF.

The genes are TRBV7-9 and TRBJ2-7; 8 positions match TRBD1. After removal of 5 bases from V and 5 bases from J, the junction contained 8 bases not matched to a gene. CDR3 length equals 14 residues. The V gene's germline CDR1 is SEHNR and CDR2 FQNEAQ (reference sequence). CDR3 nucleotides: TGTGCCAGCAGCCCATATCCAGGGGGCGACGAGCAGTACTTC. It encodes CASSPYPGGDEQYF. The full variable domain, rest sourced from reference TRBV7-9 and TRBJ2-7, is DTGVSQNPRHKITKRGQNVTFRCDPISEHNRLYWYRQTLGQGPEFLTYFQNEAQLEKSRLLSDRFSAERPKGSFSTLEIQRTEQGDSAMYLCASSPYPGGDEQYFGPGTRLTVT.

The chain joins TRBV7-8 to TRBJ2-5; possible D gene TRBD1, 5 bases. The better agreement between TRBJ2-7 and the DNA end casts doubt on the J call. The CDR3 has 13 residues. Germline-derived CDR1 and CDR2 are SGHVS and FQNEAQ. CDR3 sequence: CASSLGQRYEQYF. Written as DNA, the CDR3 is TGTGCCAGCAGCTTGGGGCAGCGCTACGAGCAGTACTTC.

The CDR3 nucleotides are TGTGCCAGCAGTGAAGCGGCTAGCGGGAACTACAATGAGCAGTTCTTC. It translates to CASSEAASGNYNEQFF. V gene TRBV6-1 combines with J gene TRBJ2-1; 9 positions match TRBD2. The CDR3 spans 16 residues. From germline, CDR1 is MNHNS and CDR2 SASEGT. V shed 0 bases, J shed 3 bases, and the junction held 3 bases outside the gene matches.

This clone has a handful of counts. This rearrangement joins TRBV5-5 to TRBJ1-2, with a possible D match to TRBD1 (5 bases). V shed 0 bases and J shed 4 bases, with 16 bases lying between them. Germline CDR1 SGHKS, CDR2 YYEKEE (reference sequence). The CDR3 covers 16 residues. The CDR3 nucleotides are TGTGCCAGCAGCTTGGAGTGGCCAGGGCCGCTCTATGGCTACACCTTC. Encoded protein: CASSLEWPGPLYGYTF.

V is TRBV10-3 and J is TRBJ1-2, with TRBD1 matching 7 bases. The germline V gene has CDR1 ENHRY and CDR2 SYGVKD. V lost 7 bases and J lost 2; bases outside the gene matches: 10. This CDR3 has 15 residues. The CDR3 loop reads CAIINMRQGNYGYTF. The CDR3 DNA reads TGTGCCATCATTAATATGAGACAGGGAAACTATGGCTACACCTTC.

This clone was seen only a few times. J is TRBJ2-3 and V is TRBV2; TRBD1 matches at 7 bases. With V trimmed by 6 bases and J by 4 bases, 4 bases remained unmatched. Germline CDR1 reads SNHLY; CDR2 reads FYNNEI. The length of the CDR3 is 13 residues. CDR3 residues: CASSRQGSDTQYF. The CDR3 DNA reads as TGTGCCAGCAGCCGACAGGGCTCAGATACGCAGTATTTT. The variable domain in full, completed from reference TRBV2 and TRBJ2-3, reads EPEVTQTPSHQVTQMGQEVILRCVPISNHLYFYWYRQILGQKVEFLVSFYNNEISEKSEIFDDQFSVERPDGSNFTLKIRSTKLEDSAMYFCASSRQGSDTQYFGPGTRLTVL.

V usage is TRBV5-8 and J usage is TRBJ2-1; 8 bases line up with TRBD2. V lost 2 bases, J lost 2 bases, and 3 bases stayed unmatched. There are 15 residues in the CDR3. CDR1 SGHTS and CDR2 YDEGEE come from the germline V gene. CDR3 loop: CASSFRAGAYNEQFF. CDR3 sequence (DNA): TGTGCCAGCAGCTTTCGAGCGGGAGCCTACAATGAGCAGTTCTTC.

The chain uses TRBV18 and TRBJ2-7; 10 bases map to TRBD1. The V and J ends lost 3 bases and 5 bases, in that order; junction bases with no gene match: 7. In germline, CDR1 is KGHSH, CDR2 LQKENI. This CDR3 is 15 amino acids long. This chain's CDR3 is CASSPNRDRGNEQYF. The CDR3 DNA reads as TGTGCCAGCTCACCCAACCGGGACAGGGGTAACGAGCAGTACTTC.

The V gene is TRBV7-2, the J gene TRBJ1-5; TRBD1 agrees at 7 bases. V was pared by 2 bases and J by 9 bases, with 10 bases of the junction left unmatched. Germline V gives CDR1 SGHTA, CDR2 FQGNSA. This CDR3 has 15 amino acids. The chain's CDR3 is CASSLWGQRPGPQHF. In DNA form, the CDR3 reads TGTGCCAGCAGCTTATGGGGACAGCGACCTGGGCCCCAGCATTTT.

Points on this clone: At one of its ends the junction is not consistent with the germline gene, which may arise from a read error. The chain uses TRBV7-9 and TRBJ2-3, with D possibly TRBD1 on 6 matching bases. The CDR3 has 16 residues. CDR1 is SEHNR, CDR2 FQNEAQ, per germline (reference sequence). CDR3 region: CSSSLVRGSGTDTQYF. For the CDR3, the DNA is TGTTCCAGCAGCTTAGTAAGGGGGTCAGGCACAGATACGCAGTATTTT.

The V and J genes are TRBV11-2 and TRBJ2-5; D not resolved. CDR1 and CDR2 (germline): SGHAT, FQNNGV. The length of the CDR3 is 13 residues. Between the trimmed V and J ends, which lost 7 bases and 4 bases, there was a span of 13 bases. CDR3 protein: CASTPPGGETQYF. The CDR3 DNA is TGTGCCAGCACCCCACCCGGCGGAGAGACCCAGTACTTC.

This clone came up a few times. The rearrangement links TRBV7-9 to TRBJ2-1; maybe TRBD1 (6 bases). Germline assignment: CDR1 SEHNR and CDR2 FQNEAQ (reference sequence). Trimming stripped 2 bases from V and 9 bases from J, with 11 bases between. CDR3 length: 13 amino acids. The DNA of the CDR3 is TGTGCCAGCAGCTTAATGGGGGCCCTTGAGCAGTTCTTC. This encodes CASSLMGALEQFF.

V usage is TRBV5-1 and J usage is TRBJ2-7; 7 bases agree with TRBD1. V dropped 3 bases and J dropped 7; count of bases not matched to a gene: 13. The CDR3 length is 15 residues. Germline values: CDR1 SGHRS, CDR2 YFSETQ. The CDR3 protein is CASSSPVGGQREQYF. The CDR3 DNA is TGCGCCAGCAGCTCACCGGTTGGGGGACAGAGGGAGCAGTACTTC.

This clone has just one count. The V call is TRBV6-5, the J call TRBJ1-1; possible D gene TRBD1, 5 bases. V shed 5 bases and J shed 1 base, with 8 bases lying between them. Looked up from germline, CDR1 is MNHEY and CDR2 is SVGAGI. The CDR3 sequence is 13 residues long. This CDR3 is CASSRDRNTEAFF. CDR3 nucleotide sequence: TGTGCCAGCAGTCGCGACAGGAACACTGAAGCTTTCTTT.

CDR3 DNA sequence: TGCGCCAGCAGCTTGGCCGGGGGTTATACGCAGTATTTT. Its translation is CASSLAGGYTQYF. J is TRBJ2-3 and V is TRBV5-1; maybe TRBD2 (6 bases). The CDR3 consists of 13 residues. Germline CDR1 is SGHRS and CDR2 is YFSETQ. The V gene lost 0 bases and the J gene lost 7 bases, with 9 bases spanning the gap.

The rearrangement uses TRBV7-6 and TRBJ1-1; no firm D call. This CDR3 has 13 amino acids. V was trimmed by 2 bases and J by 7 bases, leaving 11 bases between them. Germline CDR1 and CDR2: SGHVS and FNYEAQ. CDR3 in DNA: TGTGCCAGCAGCTTATGGGAGGGTAGTGAAGCTTTCTTT. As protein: CASSLWEGSEAFF.

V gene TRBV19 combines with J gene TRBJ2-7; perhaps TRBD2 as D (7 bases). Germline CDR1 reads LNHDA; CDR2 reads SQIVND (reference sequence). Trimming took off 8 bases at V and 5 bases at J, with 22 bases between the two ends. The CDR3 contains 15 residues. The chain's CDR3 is CASRPVGAGEDEQYF. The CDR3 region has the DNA TGTGCCAGTCGGCCGGTGGGGGCGGGGGAGGACGAGCAGTACTTC.

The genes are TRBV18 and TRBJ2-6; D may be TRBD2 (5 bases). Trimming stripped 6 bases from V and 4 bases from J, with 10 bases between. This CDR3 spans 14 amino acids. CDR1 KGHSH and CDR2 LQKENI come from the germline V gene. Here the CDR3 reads CASSRVGGANVLTF. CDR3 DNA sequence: TGTGCCAGCTCGAGGGTTGGGGGGGCCAACGTCCTGACTTTC.

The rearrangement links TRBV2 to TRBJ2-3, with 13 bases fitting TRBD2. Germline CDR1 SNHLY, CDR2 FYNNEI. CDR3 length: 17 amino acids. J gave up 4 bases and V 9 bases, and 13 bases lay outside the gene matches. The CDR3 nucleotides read TGTGCCAGATCCGGGACTAGCGGGACAGGGGGACCAGATACGCAGTATTTT. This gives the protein CARSGTSGTGGPDTQYF.

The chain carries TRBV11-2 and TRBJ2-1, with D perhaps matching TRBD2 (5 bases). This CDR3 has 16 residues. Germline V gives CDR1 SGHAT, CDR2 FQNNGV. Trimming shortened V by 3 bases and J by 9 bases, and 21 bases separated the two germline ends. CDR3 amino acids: CASSFLGKGSEIEQFF. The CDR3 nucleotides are TGTGCCAGCAGCTTTTTGGGGAAAGGTAGCGAGATTGAGCAGTTCTTC.

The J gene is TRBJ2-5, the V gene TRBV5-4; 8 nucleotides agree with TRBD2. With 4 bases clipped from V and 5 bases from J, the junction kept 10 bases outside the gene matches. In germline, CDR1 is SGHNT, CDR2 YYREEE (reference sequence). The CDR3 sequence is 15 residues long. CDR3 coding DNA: TGTGCCAGCAGCCCGGCAGGAGCGGGAGTTGAGACCCAGTACTTC. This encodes CASSPAGAGVETQYF. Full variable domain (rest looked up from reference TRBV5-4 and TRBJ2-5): ETGVTQSPTHLIKTRGQQVTLRCSSQSGHNTVSWYQQALGQGPQFIFQYYREEENGRGNFPPRFSGLQFPNYSSELNVNALELDDSALYLCASSPAGAGVETQYFGPGTRLLVL.